There are a few counts of the clone carrying this T cell receptor (beta chain). The antigen remains undetermined. The CDR3 length is 15 residues. Germline CDR1 and CDR2: SGHTA and FQGNSA. Trimming pared 2 bases from V and 0 bases from J, leaving 8 bases between. Noted time point: persistent/refractory GD, antithyroid drugs over 5 years with positive TRAb. The TCR library was made from RNA that had been extracted from PBMCs in TRIzol. One endocrinology department in Xi'an, China, was where patients came from. CDR3-region Arm-PCR and iRepertoire HTBI primers produced the TCR beta libraries. As handled by the study authors: About 62 TRBV and some 14 TRBJ segments were identified across samples. TCRdb processed the multiplex PCR reads anew with MiXCR; each CDR3 protein has one entry. The V and J calls shown here were made by TCRdb, not taken from the authors' results. This table has about 300,000 distinct CDR3 sequences, 22% appearing once.

These data belong to a study of regulatory T cells in long-lasting Graves disease. Study-wide context: Graves' disease counted as persistent after over 5 years of antithyroid drugs with positive TSH receptor antibodies.

Findings and caveats of the study: Accuracy was perhaps lowered by the small sample size.

The TCR originated in a female donor with Graves disease. The chain carries TRBV7-2 and TRBJ1-5; no clear D gene. Specimen: peripheral blood mononuclear cells (PBMCs), collected when the disease was refractory, from a patient treated with antithyroid drugs. In DNA, the CDR3 is TGTGCCAGCAGCTTACTGGATAATAGCAATCAGCCCCAGCATTTT. It is translated as CASSLLDNSNQPQHF.